Below are 8 T cell receptor beta chains sequenced from a single sample in a study of T cell clones after liver transplantation. The table came from immunoSEQ multiplex PCR; TCRdb's copy has only in-frame clones and leaves some out. In the table there are about 5,600 clones, around 30% of which are singletons. Alloreactive TCRbeta sequences came from sequencing proliferating CFSE-low cells in the MLR. For these TCRs, the target antigens are not known. The sequencing input was CD4+ T cells from cultured PBMCs. These receptors were obtained from a human patient who received a liver transplant. Some T cells here may be from the graft donor.

DNA of the CDR3: TGTGCCAGCAGCTTAATCTCAGGGTTTGGAGAGACCCAGTACTTC. As protein: CASSLISGFGETQYF. The chain employs TRBV5-4 and TRBJ2-5; maybe TRBD1 (5 bases). Germline values: CDR1 SGHNT, CDR2 YYREEE (reference sequence). V was clipped by 2 bases and J by 4 bases, with 15 bases between them. CDR3 size: 15 residues.

This clone was picked up a small number of times. This sequence joins TRBV2 and TRBJ2-3, with D possibly TRBD2 on 5 matching bases. Germline loops: CDR1 SNHLY, CDR2 FYNNEI. The germline V and J ends were trimmed by 6 bases and 1 base, with 11 bases remaining between them. The CDR3 has 14 amino acids. CDR3: CASRPDGGTDTQYF. The CDR3, as DNA: TGTGCCAGCAGACCCGACGGGGGCACAGATACGCAGTATTTT.

The chain carries TRBV28 and TRBJ1-2; no clear D gene. The CDR3 consists of 13 residues. Trimming left V 4 bases short and J 3 bases short, with 9 bases between. CDR1 is MDHEN, CDR2 SYDVKM, per germline. The CDR3 region has the DNA TGTGCCAGCAGTTCGGGGAGATACTATGGCTACACCTTC. Translated, it gives CASSSGRYYGYTF.

V usage is TRBV10-1 and J usage is TRBJ2-3, with 7 bases fitting TRBD2. Germline V gene data show CDR1 as WNHNN and CDR2 as SYGVQD (reference sequence). Trimming cost V 0 bases and J 6 bases; bases outside gene matches: 3. The CDR3 contains 14 residues. This CDR3 is CASSESAGSDTQYF. CDR3 nucleotides: TGCGCCAGCAGTGAGTCAGCGGGATCCGATACGCAGTATTTT.

The V and J genes are TRBV28 and TRBJ2-7, with TRBD2 matching over 10 bases. Germline lookup yields CDR1 MDHEN and CDR2 SYDVKM. Trimming took 2 bases from V and 1 from J; bases not matched to a gene: 8. The length of the CDR3 is 17 residues. This CDR3 is CASSLGSASGSSYEQYF. In nucleotides, the CDR3 is TGTGCCAGCAGTTTAGGGTCGGCTAGCGGGAGTTCCTACGAGCAGTACTTC. Together with reference TRBV28 and TRBJ2-7, the CDR3 gives the full variable domain: DVKVTQSSRYLVKRTGEKVFLECVQDMDHENMFWYRQDPGLGLRLIYFSYDVKMKEKGDIPEGYSVSREKKERFSLILESASTNQTSMYLCASSLGSASGSSYEQYFGPGTRLTVT.

The chain uses TRBV7-2 and TRBJ1-1; D gene ambiguous. Trimming shortened V by 5 bases and J by 3 bases, and 10 bases separated the two germline ends. CDR1 and CDR2 from the germline V gene are SGHTA and FQGNSA. This CDR3 spans 13 amino acids. The CDR3 DNA reads TGTGCCAGCAGCCCCCAGAGGTACACTGAAGCTTTCTTT. Translating it yields CASSPQRYTEAFF.

In its sample, this clone was seen a few times. This chain connects TRBV9 to TRBJ2-1, with D possibly being TRBD1 (6 bases). Germline V gene sequence: CDR1 SGDLS, CDR2 YYNGEE. V was trimmed by 4 bases and J by 4 bases, leaving 15 bases between them. The CDR3 is made up of 15 amino acids. The DNA for the CDR3 is TGTGCCAGCAGCCTCCAGGGGAGTTGGTACAATGAGCAGTTCTTC. Its protein product is CASSLQGSWYNEQFF.

About this clone: This could be a read error, since a much larger clone is one nucleotide away. The chain carries TRBV10-2 and TRBJ1-3; possible D gene TRBD2, 6 bases. The end of the DNA is better explained by TRBJ2-2, so the J call may be wrong. Germline values: CDR1 WSHSY, CDR2 SAAADI. This CDR3 has 15 amino acids. Written as DNA, the CDR3 is TGCGCCAGTCGGGGCCAGCAGGGACTGACCGGGGAGCTGTTTTTT. Translation: CASRGQQGLTGELFF.